Included here is one TCR beta chain sequence, with context. Its antigen has not been determined. No qualities accompany the bases; no much larger clone lies one base away. The CDR3 regions of human TCRbeta chains were analyzed by immunosequencing. In the source study's methods: TCRs in the repertoires were compared against a reference library of SARS-CoV-2-specific TCRs that had been generated with the MIRA antigen-specificity platform. Breadth was defined as the fraction of unique TCRs that were SARS-CoV-2-associated. Depth was defined as the fraction of total T cells that were SARS-CoV-2-associated. Each spike-specific TCR was assigned to its reactive spike region and to a CD4 or CD8 class using the MIRA data. Log10-transformed breadth and depth values were compared by one-way ANOVA with Sidak's multiple comparisons tests. TCRdb's version of the immuneACCESS table is confined to in-frame rearrangements and falls short of the full clone set. An unresolved V gene accounts for under half of the shortfall where checked; the remainder is of unknown origin. V and J calls and clone size come straight from that table; D and trimming were deduced from the DNA. For this sample there are some 120,000 clones; 93% appear just once. More than 0.7% of the sample is held by the ten biggest clonotypes.

These data originate in a study of T cell responses to AZD1222 COVID-19 vaccine (dated by TCRdb to the early 2020s). Looking at the study overall: AZD1222 recipients given second doses at about 4 weeks or at about 12 weeks were pooled, since spike-specific TCR depth and breadth were not found to differ between the two schedules. Trial participants were enrolled by age into 18-55, 56-69 and 70-plus year subgroups, with approximately 150, 30 and 60 TCR-sequenced participants respectively. A total of just over 230 trial participants underwent TCR sequencing, of whom 207 received two doses of AZD1222 and about 25 received two doses of the MenACWY control vaccine. Here is what the overall study found, with its caveats: Vaccine-associated CD4 TCRs spanned the whole spike protein, with dominant responses in regions 160-218 and 743-854. Reportedly, almost half of the unique spike-specific TCRs recognized epitopes lying outside the regions that are mutated in the B.1.351 and B.1.1.7 variants. The 56-69-year group was small, and its depth increase did not reach significance, likely because of low power. Conclusions about previously exposed vaccinees are limited because only a handful of AZD1222 recipients were SARS-CoV-2 seropositive at baseline. Because no day 14 peak-response samples were available, the repertoires could be characterized only after the peak T cell response. After two AZD1222 doses, both the breadth and the depth of spike-specific TCRs were significantly higher than at day 0 and than in MenACWY recipients. Participants were mostly white British, with more females than males. The authors suggested clonal diversity may have been underestimated.

From its cysteine to its phenylalanine, the CDR3 spans 15 amino acids. Left in the record is the CDR3 DNA by itself, 45 bases read in frame from the first base. Between the V and J ends, shortened by 4 bases and 5 bases respectively, the junction contains 17 bases. CDR1 and CDR2 were assigned from the germline V gene (reference sequence) as LNHDA and SQIVND. The intended sense of this specimen's time point label: baseline before first vaccination. The vaccinee samples were drawn from two UK trials, COV001 and COV002, one of which was a single-blind randomized controlled phase 2/3 trial testing AZD1222 (ChAdOx1 nCoV-19) in healthy adults. For TCRbeta chain sequencing, PBMC samples from trial participants were taken at day 0 and at day 28 after the second dose.

Material: peripheral blood, obtained on day 0 of AZD1222 vaccination. This receptor was obtained from an adult in good health. Here the chain combines TRBV19 and TRBJ1-2; the D region possibly corresponds to TRBD1 (5 bases align). This receptor has the CDR3 CASSRISGLEYGYTF. The sequenced DNA: TGTGCCAGTAGTAGAATTTCAGGGTTAGAGTATGGCTACACCTTC.